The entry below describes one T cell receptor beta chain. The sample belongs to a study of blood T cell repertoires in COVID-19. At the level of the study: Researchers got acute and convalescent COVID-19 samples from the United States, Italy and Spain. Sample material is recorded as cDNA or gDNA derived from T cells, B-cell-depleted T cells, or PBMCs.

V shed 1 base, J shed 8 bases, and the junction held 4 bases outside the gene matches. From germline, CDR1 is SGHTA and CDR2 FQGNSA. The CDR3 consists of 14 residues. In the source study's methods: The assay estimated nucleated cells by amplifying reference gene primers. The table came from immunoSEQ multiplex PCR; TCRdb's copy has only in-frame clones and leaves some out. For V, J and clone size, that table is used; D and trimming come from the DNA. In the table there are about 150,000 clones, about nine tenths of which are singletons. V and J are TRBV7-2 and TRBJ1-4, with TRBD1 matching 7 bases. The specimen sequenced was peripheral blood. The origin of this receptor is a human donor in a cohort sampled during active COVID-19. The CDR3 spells CASSLGQGVEKLFF. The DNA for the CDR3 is TGTGCCAGCAGCTTAGGTCAGGGGGTAGAAAAACTGTTTTTT. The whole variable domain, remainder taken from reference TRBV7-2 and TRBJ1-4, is GAGVSQSPSNKVTEKGKDVELRCDPISGHTALYWYRQSLGQGLEFLIYFQGNSAPDKSGLPSDRFSAERTGGSVSTLTIQRTQQEDSAVYLCASSLGQGVEKLFFGSGTQLSVL.